The 29 T cell receptor beta chains below were found in one sample sequenced in a study of Graves' ophthalmopathy and Graves' hyperthyroidism. As the template, RNA transcripts were used to amplify TCR beta CDR3 regions. HTBI-primed RT-PCR formed the first round, and a multiplex PCR formed the second. One entry per CDR3 protein results from TCRdb running MiXCR on the multiplex PCR reads. This repertoire shows about 740,000 distinct CDR3 sequences, around 40% found once; its top ten account for roughly 46%. What was sequenced was peripheral blood. The origin of the receptors is an adult man with Graves' ophthalmopathy.

The rearrangement uses TRBV2 and TRBJ1-5; D unclear. CDR3 length: 15 residues. V was shortened by 5 bases and J by 3 bases, with 14 bases between the two germline ends. Germline loops: CDR1 SNHLY, CDR2 FYNNEI. CDR3 sequence reads: CASSIRGKNNQPQHF. The CDR3 DNA sequence: TGTGCCAGCAGTATACGAGGGAAGAACAATCAGCCCCAGCATTTT.

This clonotype was observed a handful of times. V and J are TRBV7-2 and TRBJ1-5; 7 bases are shared with TRBD1. CDR1 and CDR2 (germline): SGHTA, FQGNSA. After removal of 5 bases from V and 1 base from J, the junction contained 8 bases not matched to a gene. The CDR3 loop spans 16 amino acids. In DNA form, the CDR3 reads TGTGCCAGCAGCCCACTCGGGACAGTAAGCAATCAGCCCCAGCATTTT. Amino acids: CASSPLGTVSNQPQHF.

The chain recombines TRBV20-1 with TRBJ2-6; TRBD1 agrees at 7 bases. CDR1 is DFQATT and CDR2 is SNEGSKA in the germline V gene (reference sequence). Trimming removed 6 bases from V and 1 base from J; junction bases left unmatched: 9. The CDR3 contains 16 residues. CDR3 in amino acids: CSAHKGALSGANVLTF. Written as DNA, the CDR3 is TGCAGTGCCCATAAGGGGGCCCTTTCTGGGGCCAACGTCCTGACTTTC.

The V gene is TRBV20-1, the J gene TRBJ2-5; D remains unclear. The CDR3 contains 15 residues. Trimming removed 5 bases at V and 1 base at J, with 17 bases between. Germline lookup yields CDR1 DFQATT and CDR2 SNEGSKA (reference sequence). The CDR3 loop is CSAGRNKLVQETQYF. The CDR3 nucleotides read TGCAGTGCTGGCCGCAATAAGCTAGTCCAAGAGACCCAGTACTTC.

For this clonotype: One junction end disagrees with the germline gene, perhaps due to a read error. V is TRBV7-9 and J is TRBJ2-7; unclear D gene. The CDR3 covers 14 residues. Germline values: CDR1 SEHNR, CDR2 FQNEAQ (reference sequence). In DNA, the CDR3 is TGCGCCAGCAGCCCCCGGCACGGTTTTTACGAGCAGTACTTC. The encoded protein is CASSPRHGFYEQYF.

The V call is TRBV4-3, the J call TRBJ2-2; D may be TRBD1 (5 bases). Trimming took 0 bases from V and 6 from J, leaving 8 bases between them. Germline V gives CDR1 LGHNA, CDR2 YSLEER. CDR3 size: 14 residues. DNA for the CDR3: TGCGCCAGCAGCCAAGACTGGGGCTCCGGGGAGCTGTTTTTT. Amino acid sequence: CASSQDWGSGELFF.

This clonotype has only a few counts. The chain uses TRBV12-3 or TRBV12-4 and TRBJ2-5; weak D call: TRBD1 (8 bases). The CDR3 contains 16 residues. The ends were cut back, 4 bases at V and 5 bases at J, with 20 bases in the middle. CDR3 nucleotide sequence: TGTGCCAGCAGTTCTAGACAGGGGAGCGGGGTCGAGACCCAGTACTTC. It is translated as CASSSRQGSGVETQYF.

V usage is TRBV25-1 and J usage is TRBJ1-1; TRBD1 matches at 11 bases. V shed 4 bases, J shed 7 bases, and the junction held 8 bases outside the gene matches. The CDR3 has 15 amino acids. The germline V gene has CDR1 MGHDK and CDR2 SYGVNS. CDR3 residues: CASSAHGQGASEAFF. The CDR3 nucleotides read TGTGCCAGCAGTGCGCATGGACAGGGGGCTAGTGAAGCTTTCTTT.

The chain employs TRBV5-1 and TRBJ1-1; no definite D call. Trimming removed 2 bases at V and 4 bases at J, with 15 bases between. Germline-derived CDR1 and CDR2 are SGHRS and YFSETQ. This CDR3 contains 15 residues. This CDR3 reads CASSFDTRQSTEAFF. The CDR3 DNA follows: TGCGCCAGCAGCTTCGATACACGGCAAAGCACTGAAGCTTTCTTT.

This clonotype was counted ten times or more. This chain links TRBV29-1 with TRBJ2-5, with D uncertain. The V end was cut by 4 bases, the J end by 3 bases, with 12 bases between. CDR3 length: 13 amino acids. The germline gives CDR1 SQVTM, CDR2 ANQGSEA. CDR3 loop: CSVAKAPKETQYF. The CDR3, as DNA: TGCAGCGTTGCAAAAGCCCCTAAAGAGACCCAGTACTTC.

This chain connects TRBV10-3 to TRBJ1-3; TRBD1 might be the D (5 bases). Germline CDR1 reads ENHRY; CDR2 reads SYGVKD. The CDR3 has 15 residues. V was shortened by 10 bases and J by 1 base, with 17 bases between the two germline ends. The CDR3 protein is CASRRQGGSGNTIYF. The CDR3, as DNA: TGTGCCAGCCGACGGCAGGGTGGTTCTGGAAACACCATATATTTT.

A remark on this clonotype: A clone one base away is much larger, so this may be a read error. The J gene is TRBJ2-5, the V gene TRBV7-2; D ambiguous. The CDR3 sequence is 14 residues long. Trimming left V 1 base short and J 5 bases short, with 11 bases between. Germline V gives CDR1 SGHTA, CDR2 FQGNSA. The CDR3 DNA is TGTGCCAGCAGCTTAGGCAAGGTCGGGGAGACCCAGTACTTC. It yields the protein CASSLGKVGETQYF.

A word on this clonotype: Given a much more abundant clone one base away, this may be a read error. This chain joins TRBV7-2 and TRBJ2-7, with TRBD1 identical over 9 bases. CDR3 length: 16 amino acids. Per germline, CDR1 SGHTA and CDR2 FQGNSA. V was pared by 5 bases and J by 2 bases, with 10 bases of the junction left unmatched. CDR3 nucleotide sequence: TGTGCCAGCAGCGCAACCCCCAGGACAGGGGCCTACGAGCAGTACTTC. Amino acids: CASSATPRTGAYEQYF.

The V call is TRBV25-1, the J call TRBJ2-5; no firm D call. The germline V gene encodes CDR1 MGHDK and CDR2 SYGVNS. This CDR3 region has 15 residues. The V end was cut by 5 bases, the J end by 2 bases, with 15 bases between. This chain's CDR3 is CASSIMWGTQETQYF. As DNA, the CDR3 is TGTGCCAGCAGTATAATGTGGGGAACACAAGAGACCCAGTACTTC.

The chain employs TRBV9 and TRBJ1-2; D gene ambiguous. V lost 4 bases to trimming and J lost 4 bases, with 14 bases between them. Germline V gene sequence: CDR1 SGDLS, CDR2 YYNGEE. This CDR3 comprises 14 residues. CDR3 in DNA: TGTGCCAGCAGCCCCTACAGCGAATTCTATGGCTACACCTTC. It specifies CASSPYSEFYGYTF.

With regard to this clonotype: A read error is possible here, since a much larger clone lies one base away. The genes are TRBV19 and TRBJ2-5, with 7 bases that match TRBD1. The germline gives CDR1 LNHDA, CDR2 SQIVND (reference sequence). This CDR3 spans 13 amino acids. The DNA of the CDR3 is TGTGTCAGTAGTACGAACAGGGGATCGGCCCAGTACTTC. This gives the protein CVSSTNRGSAQYF.

This sequence joins TRBV29-1 and TRBJ1-2; 8 bases are a match to TRBD1. Germline CDR1 SQVTM, CDR2 ANQGSEA. With V trimmed by 2 bases and J by 8 bases, 4 bases remained unmatched. The CDR3 is 12 amino acids. CDR3 in amino acids: CSVEQGAKGYTF. The CDR3 coding sequence is TGCAGCGTTGAACAGGGGGCGAAGGGCTACACCTTC.

The sample holds many counts of this clonotype. V is TRBV2 and J is TRBJ1-2; no firm D call. The germline V gene encodes CDR1 SNHLY and CDR2 FYNNEI. V lost 8 bases to trimming and J lost 4 bases, with 14 bases between them. The CDR3 contains 13 residues. The CDR3 loop is CASPNLLGYGYTF. CDR3 in DNA: TGTGCCAGCCCCAATTTGCTAGGCTATGGCTACACCTTC.

Notes on this clonotype: A junction end diverges from the germline sequence, so it may reflect a read error. The chain couples TRBV5-4 to TRBJ2-7; D is possibly TRBD1 (6 bases). The CDR3 consists of 14 residues. Germline assignment: CDR1 SGHNT and CDR2 YYREEE (reference sequence). CDR3 DNA: TGTGTCAGCAGCCTCCGGGACACCGTATACGAGCAGTACTTC. Amino acid sequence: CVSSLRDTVYEQYF.

As to this clonotype: A much larger clone is a single base away; this may be a read error. The CDR3 coding sequence is TGTGCCATCAGTGAGTCCTCCTCCGGAGAGGGGAACATCGGGGAGCTGTTTTTT. Translation gives CAISESSSGEGNIGELFF. The gene calls are TRBV10-3 and TRBJ2-2; D possibly matches TRBD1 or TRBD2 (5 bases each). Per germline, CDR1 ENHRY and CDR2 SYGVKD. The CDR3 loop spans 18 amino acids.

In DNA form, the CDR3 reads TGCAGTGCTAGGGATCCAATGACAGGGCCCTACCCCGGGGAGCTGTTTTTT. This codes for CSARDPMTGPYPGELFF. This chain links TRBV20-1 with TRBJ2-2; 7 nucleotides agree with TRBD1. This CDR3 is 17 amino acids long. Trimming removed 3 bases from V and 6 bases from J; junction bases left unmatched: 16. Germline V gives CDR1 DFQATT, CDR2 SNEGSKA (reference sequence).

The chain carries TRBV7-9 and TRBJ2-5; the D gene is possibly TRBD2 (5 bases). The CDR3 length is 14 residues. Trimming left V 2 bases short and J 7 bases short, with 14 bases between. Germline V gene sequence: CDR1 SEHNR, CDR2 FQNEAQ (reference sequence). The CDR3 DNA reads as TGTGCCAGCAGCTTAACGGGCAGTCGGGGGACCCAGTACTTC. Translating gives CASSLTGSRGTQYF.

There are many counts of this clonotype. The chain joins TRBV5-1 to TRBJ2-2, with no clear D. The CDR3 has 13 amino acids. From germline, CDR1 is SGHRS and CDR2 YFSETQ. V lost 0 bases and J 2 bases, leaving 2 bases between the germline ends. CDR3 loop: CASSLDNTGELFF. The CDR3 DNA reads as TGCGCCAGCAGCTTGGATAACACCGGGGAGCTGTTTTTT.

Turning to this clonotype: A junction boundary mismatches the germline segment, possibly from a read error. The chain combines TRBV10-2 with TRBJ2-5; 7 bases align to TRBD2. The CDR3 runs 15 residues. The germline V gene encodes CDR1 WSHSY and CDR2 SAAADI. DNA for the CDR3: TGTGCCAGCTCACCTATGACTAGCAGACAAGAGACCCAGTACTTC. Translated: CASSPMTSRQETQYF.

This clonotype was counted many times. The gene calls are TRBV2 and TRBJ1-5, with D unclear. V was clipped by 6 bases and J by 0 bases, with 12 bases between them. CDR1 is SNHLY, CDR2 FYNNEI, per germline. The CDR3 totals 15 residues. The CDR3 loop reads CASRREGNSNQPQHF. In nucleotides, the CDR3 is TGTGCCAGCAGACGGGAAGGGAATAGCAATCAGCCCCAGCATTTT.

This clonotype was seen a single time. Written as DNA, the CDR3 is TGTGCCAGCAGTACAGACTTAGGGTATGGCTACACCTTC. Protein: CASSTDLGYGYTF. This chain links TRBV25-1 with TRBJ1-2; D not resolved. V dropped 5 bases and J dropped 5 bases, with 12 bases sitting between them. This CDR3 comprises 13 residues. The V gene's germline CDR1 is MGHDK and CDR2 SYGVNS.

A few counts support this clonotype. The chain is built from TRBV20-1 and TRBJ1-1; TRBD1 might be the D (5 bases). Germline-derived CDR1 and CDR2 are DFQATT and SNEGSKA (reference sequence). The V end lost 6 bases, the J end lost 3 bases, and 14 bases lay between the germline ends. This CDR3 is built from 13 residues. The CDR3 here is CSAGAGGDTEAFF. The CDR3 nucleotides are TGCAGTGCAGGGGCAGGTGGGGACACTGAAGCTTTCTTT.

This clonotype was seen a few times. This sequence joins TRBV5-5 and TRBJ1-1; D may be TRBD1 (6 bases). V dropped 3 bases and J dropped 0 bases, with 12 bases sitting between them. The V gene's germline CDR1 is SGHKS and CDR2 YYEKEE (reference sequence). CDR3 length equals 15 residues. As DNA, the CDR3 is TGTGCCAGCAGCTCAAGGGGGACGGTGAACACTGAAGCTTTCTTT. It yields the protein CASSSRGTVNTEAFF.

The CDR3: CASSPGGGPLSRETQYF. In DNA form, the CDR3 reads TGTGCCAGCAGCCCCGGCGGGGGCCCCTTGAGTCGGGAGACCCAGTACTTC. This rearrangement joins TRBV7-3 to TRBJ2-5; perhaps TRBD2 as D (7 bases). The CDR3 covers 17 residues. Trimming removed 5 bases at V and 5 bases at J, with 24 bases between. Germline values: CDR1 SGHTA, CDR2 FQGTGA.